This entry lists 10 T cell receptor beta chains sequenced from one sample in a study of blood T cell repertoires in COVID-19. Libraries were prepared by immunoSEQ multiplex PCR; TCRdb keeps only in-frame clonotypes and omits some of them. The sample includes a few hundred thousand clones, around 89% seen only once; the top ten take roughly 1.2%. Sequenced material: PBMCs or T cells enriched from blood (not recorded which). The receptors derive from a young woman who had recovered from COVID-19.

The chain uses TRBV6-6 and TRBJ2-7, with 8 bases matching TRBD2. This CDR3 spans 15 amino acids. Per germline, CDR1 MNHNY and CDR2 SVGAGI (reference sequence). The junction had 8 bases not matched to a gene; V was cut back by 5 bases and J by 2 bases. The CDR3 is CASSKLAASTYEQYF. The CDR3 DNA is TGTGCCAGCAGTAAACTAGCGGCCTCTACCTACGAGCAGTACTTC.

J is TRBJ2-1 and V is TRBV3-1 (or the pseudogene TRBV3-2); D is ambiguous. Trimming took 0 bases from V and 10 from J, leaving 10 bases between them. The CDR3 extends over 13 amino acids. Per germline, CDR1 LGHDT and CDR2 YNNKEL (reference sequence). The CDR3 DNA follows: TGTGCCAGCAGCCAAGACAACGGGTACGAGCAGTTCTTC. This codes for CASSQDNGYEQFF.

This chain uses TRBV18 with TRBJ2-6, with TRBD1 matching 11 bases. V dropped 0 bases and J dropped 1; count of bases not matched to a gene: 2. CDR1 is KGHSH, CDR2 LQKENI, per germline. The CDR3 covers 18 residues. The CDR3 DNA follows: TGTGCCAGCTCACCACCGGGACAGGGGGTTTCTGGGGCCAACGTCCTGACTTTC. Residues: CASSPPGQGVSGANVLTF.

CDR3 region: CASSLSALNTEAFF. The CDR3 nucleotides read TGTGCCAGCAGCCTAAGCGCCTTGAACACTGAAGCTTTCTTT. V gene TRBV3-1 (or the pseudogene TRBV3-2) combines with J gene TRBJ1-1; D is unclear. There are 14 residues in the CDR3. In germline, CDR1 is LGHDT, CDR2 YNNKEL (reference sequence). Trimming removed 4 bases at V and 0 bases at J, with 9 bases between.

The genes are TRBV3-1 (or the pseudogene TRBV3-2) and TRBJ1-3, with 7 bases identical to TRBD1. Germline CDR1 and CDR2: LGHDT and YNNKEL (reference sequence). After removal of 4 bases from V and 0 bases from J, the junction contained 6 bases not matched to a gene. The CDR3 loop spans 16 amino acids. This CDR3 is CASSLKGAYSGNTIYF. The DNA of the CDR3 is TGTGCCAGCAGCCTAAAGGGGGCCTACTCTGGAAACACCATATATTTT.

Here the CDR3 DNA reads TGTGCCAGCAGCCGGGGGGACGGAGAAAAACTGTTTTTT. Its protein product is CASSRGDGEKLFF. J is TRBJ1-4 and V is TRBV3-1 (or the pseudogene TRBV3-2), with a tentative D call TRBD1 (5 bases). This CDR3 has 13 amino acids. The V end lost 4 bases, the J end lost 8 bases, and 11 bases lay between the germline ends. Germline loops: CDR1 LGHDT, CDR2 YNNKEL (reference sequence).

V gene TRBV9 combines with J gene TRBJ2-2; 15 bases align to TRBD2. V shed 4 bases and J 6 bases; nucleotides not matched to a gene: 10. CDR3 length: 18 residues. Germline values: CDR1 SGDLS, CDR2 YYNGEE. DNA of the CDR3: TGTGCCAGCAGCTCCGGACTAGCGGGGGGGCGGATCCCCGGGGAGCTGTTTTTT. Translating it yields CASSSGLAGGRIPGELFF.

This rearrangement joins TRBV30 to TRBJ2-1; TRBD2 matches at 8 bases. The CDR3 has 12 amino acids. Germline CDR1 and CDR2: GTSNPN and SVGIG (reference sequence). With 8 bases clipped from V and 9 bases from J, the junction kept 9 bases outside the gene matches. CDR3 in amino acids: CALGGALSEQFF. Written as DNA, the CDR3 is TGTGCCCTCGGGGGGGCCTTGAGTGAGCAGTTCTTC.

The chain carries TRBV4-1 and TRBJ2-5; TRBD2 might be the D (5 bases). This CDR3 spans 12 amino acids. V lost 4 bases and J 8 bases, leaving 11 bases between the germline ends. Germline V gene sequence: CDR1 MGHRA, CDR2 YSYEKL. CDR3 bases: TGCGCCAGCAGCCTACTAGGTGGAACCCAGTACTTC. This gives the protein CASSLLGGTQYF.

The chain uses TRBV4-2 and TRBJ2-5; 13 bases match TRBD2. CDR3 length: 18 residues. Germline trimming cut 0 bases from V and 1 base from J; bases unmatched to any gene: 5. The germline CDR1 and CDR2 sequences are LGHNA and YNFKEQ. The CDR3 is CASSQELAGGRRQETQYF. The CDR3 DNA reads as TGTGCCAGCAGCCAAGAACTAGCGGGGGGGCGGCGCCAAGAGACCCAGTACTTC.